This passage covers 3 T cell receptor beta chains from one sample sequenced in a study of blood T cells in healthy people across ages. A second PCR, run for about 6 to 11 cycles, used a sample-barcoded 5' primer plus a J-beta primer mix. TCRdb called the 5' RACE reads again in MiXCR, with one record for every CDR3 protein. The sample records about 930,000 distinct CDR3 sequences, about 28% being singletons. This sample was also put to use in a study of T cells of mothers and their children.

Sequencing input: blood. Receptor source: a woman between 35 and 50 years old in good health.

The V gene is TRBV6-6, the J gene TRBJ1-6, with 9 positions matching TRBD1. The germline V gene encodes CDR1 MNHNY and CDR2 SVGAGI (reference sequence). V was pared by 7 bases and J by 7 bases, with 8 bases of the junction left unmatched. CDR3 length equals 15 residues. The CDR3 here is CASTLDRGGNSPLHF. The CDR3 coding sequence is TGTGCCAGCACCTTGGACAGGGGCGGGAATTCACCCCTCCACTTT.

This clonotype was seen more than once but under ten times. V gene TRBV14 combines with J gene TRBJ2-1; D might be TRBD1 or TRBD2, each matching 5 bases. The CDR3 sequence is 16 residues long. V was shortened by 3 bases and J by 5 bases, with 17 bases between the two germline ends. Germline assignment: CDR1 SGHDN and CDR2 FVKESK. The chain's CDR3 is CASSQGTGTGHNEQFF. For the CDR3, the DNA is TGTGCCAGCAGCCAGGGGACCGGGACGGGACACAATGAGCAGTTCTTC.

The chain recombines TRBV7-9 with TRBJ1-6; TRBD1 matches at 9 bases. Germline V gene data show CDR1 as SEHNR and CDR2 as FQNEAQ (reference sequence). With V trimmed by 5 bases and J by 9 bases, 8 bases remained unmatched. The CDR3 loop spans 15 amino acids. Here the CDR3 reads CASSDGQGLGSPLHF. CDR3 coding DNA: TGTGCCAGCAGCGATGGACAGGGGTTAGGTTCACCCCTCCACTTT.